The 8 T cell receptor beta chains below come from one sample, sequenced in a study of CD8 T cells in ankylosing spondylitis. Findings of the study overall: Within ankylosing spondylitis blood, a TCR beta motif made up of eight or nine highly homologous variants appeared to be characteristic.

TCRdb analysed the 5' RACE reads with MiXCR anew, one entry per CDR3 protein. Of 400,000 to 450,000 distinct CDR3 sequences listed, roughly 18% are singletons. Antigens of these TCRs are unknown. The sequenced sample consisted of blood, either unsorted or a sorted T cell fraction (not recorded which). The receptors shown here come from a male donor with ankylosing spondylitis.

This clonotype was picked up many times. CDR3 residues: CSVGGTTSYEQYF. The CDR3 nucleotides read TGCAGCGTTGGCGGGACGACATCCTACGAGCAGTACTTC. The chain links TRBV29-1 to TRBJ2-7; D perhaps matches TRBD2 (6 bases). Trimming left V 4 bases short and J 1 base short, with 11 bases between. The CDR3 runs to 13 residues. Germline assignment: CDR1 SQVTM and CDR2 ANQGSEA.

This clonotype was seen a few times. This chain links TRBV19 with TRBJ2-5; D not certain. This CDR3 contains 13 residues. CDR1 is LNHDA, CDR2 SQIVND, per germline (reference sequence). V gave up 7 bases and J gave up 2 bases, with 11 bases separating them. The DNA of the CDR3 is TGTGCCAGTAATGCCAGGCCTCAAGAGACCCAGTACTTC. This encodes CASNARPQETQYF.

This clonotype was counted between two and nine times. This chain links TRBV13 with TRBJ1-1; D is undetermined. Germline-derived CDR1 and CDR2 are PRHDT and FYEKMQ (reference sequence). Trimming shortened V by 5 bases and J by 4 bases, and 20 bases separated the two germline ends. CDR3 length equals 16 residues. The CDR3 DNA reads as TGTGCCAGCAGCCCACGATTCACTTACAGTGCCACTGAAGCTTTCTTT. Translation gives CASSPRFTYSATEAFF.

This clonotype was counted a few times. V usage is TRBV5-5 and J usage is TRBJ2-2; D remains unclear. This CDR3 has 16 residues. Germline CDR1 reads SGHKS; CDR2 reads YYEKEE (reference sequence). V was trimmed by 2 bases and J by 1 base, leaving 12 bases between them. CDR3 sequence (DNA): TGTGCCAGCAGCTTAGGGTCGTGGGGGAACACCGGGGAGCTGTTTTTT. It codes for CASSLGSWGNTGELFF.

The chain combines TRBV12-3 or TRBV12-4 with TRBJ2-1; the D gene is possibly TRBD1 (6 bases). Trimming cost V 1 base and J 16 bases, with 14 bases left between them. This CDR3 has 12 amino acids. CDR3 coding DNA: TGTGCCAGCAGTTTAGGGTCAGGGGAAAGATTCTTC. Translated: CASSLGSGERFF.

There are a few counts of this clonotype. This chain connects TRBV11-3 to TRBJ2-2, with 10 bases matching TRBD1. The CDR3 covers 15 residues. Germline CDR1 is SGHNT and CDR2 is YENEEA. V dropped 4 bases and J dropped 6; count of bases not matched to a gene: 5. This CDR3 is CASSWDRGSAGELFF. The CDR3 DNA sequence: TGTGCCAGCAGCTGGGACAGGGGCTCGGCCGGGGAGCTGTTTTTT.

This clonotype was observed a few times. V gene TRBV10-2 combines with J gene TRBJ1-1, with a possible D match to TRBD1 (6 bases). Germline values: CDR1 WSHSY, CDR2 SAAADI. Trimming removed 6 bases at V and 3 bases at J, with 20 bases between. The CDR3 spans 16 residues. CDR3 DNA sequence: TGCGCCAGCAGAGTCGGGGGGCGTCTATGGGACACTGAAGCTTTCTTT. Protein sequence: CASRVGGRLWDTEAFF.

The V call is TRBV12-3 or TRBV12-4, the J call TRBJ2-2; D unresolved. V lost 6 bases and J lost 6, with 8 bases in between. The CDR3 sequence is 12 residues long. CDR3 bases: TGTGCCAGCAGCTTAATCGCCGGGGAGCTGTTTTTT. Translated: CASSLIAGELFF.